This T cell receptor (beta chain) was retrieved from a study of shared clonotypes between healthy human individuals. Sequencing used immunoSEQ multiplex PCR; TCRdb keeps in-frame clones, though not all of them. Among about 2.3 million clones listed, 85% to 95% were seen once. This CDR3 has 16 amino acids. Germline-derived CDR1 and CDR2 are KGHSH and LQKENI. V lost 2 bases and J lost 0, with 14 bases in between. The V call is TRBV18, the J call TRBJ2-7, with D perhaps matching TRBD1 (5 bases). The sequenced sample consisted of naive CD4+ T cells from PBMCs. Subset indicated: CD45RA+ positively selected. This TCR came from a man younger than 30 in good health. Some clones in this sample may be carry-over from other donors' samples. The CDR3 here is CASSPTPTVSSYEQYF. As DNA, the CDR3 is TGTGCCAGCTCACCAACGCCGACAGTGAGCTCCTACGAGCAGTACTTC.